Here is one T cell receptor (beta chain) with its context. The target antigen is unknown. The data were taken from a study of T cell repertoires in cytomegalovirus infection. Background on the study: The public TCR beta signatures pointed to both CMV infection and matching HLA type. Broader study findings: Cumulated frequencies of public TCR beta families served to identify carriers of CMV plus the relevant HLA. The ex vivo response was dominated by HLA-C-restricted CMV-specific TCR beta clonotypes.

MiXCR, applied by TCRdb to the reads, yields one record per CDR3 protein. In the table there are around 290,000 distinct CDR3 sequences, 20% to 30% of which are singletons. Germline V gene data show CDR1 as SQVTM and CDR2 as ANQGSEA. The CDR3 loop spans 14 amino acids. The clonotype originates from a human donor in good health (CMV status not recorded). Some clones in this sample may be carry-over from other donors' samples. Sequenced sample: PBMCs. The J gene is TRBJ2-2, the V gene TRBV29-1; 8 bases line up with TRBD1. CDR3 nucleotides: TGCGCCTCCTTACAGGGGGCGAACACCGGGGAGCTGTTTTTT. Translating gives CASLQGANTGELFF.